The 22 T cell receptor beta chains reported below all come from one sample, sequenced in a study of blood T cell repertoires in COVID-19 (dated by TCRdb to 2020 to 2021). The library was prepared using the immunoSEQ multiplex PCR assay. TCRdb holds this immuneACCESS table with in-frame rearrangements only. Some clones are missing; in checked studies, unresolved V genes explain under half, and the rest has no known cause. The sample includes around 160,000 clones, with around 80% observed a single time. About 19% of the sample goes to the ten largest clones. Sequences were obtained from peripheral blood. Receptors were obtained from a woman older than 75 with acute or convalescent COVID-19.

V gene TRBV9 combines with J gene TRBJ1-6, with 9 nucleotides matching TRBD1. Germline trimming cut 0 bases from V and 7 bases from J; bases unmatched to any gene: 5. Germline V gene data show CDR1 as SGDLS and CDR2 as YYNGEE. There are 16 residues in the CDR3. The CDR3 region is CASSVGGTGRNSPLHF. DNA for the CDR3: TGTGCCAGCAGCGTAGGAGGGACAGGGCGGAATTCACCCCTCCACTTT.

This chain connects TRBV23-1 to TRBJ1-6; TRBD1 matches 8 bases. TRBV23-1 is known as an ORF, though its function is uncertain. J lost 3 bases, V lost 9 bases, and 7 bases had no gene match. The CDR3 has 15 amino acids. In DNA form, the CDR3 reads TGCGCCAGTCCCGAGACAGGGGTCTATAATTCACCCCTCCACTTT. Residues: CASPETGVYNSPLHF.

The sample holds one count of this clone. The chain employs TRBV6-6 and TRBJ1-5; no clear D gene. V lost 2 bases and J 0 bases, leaving 11 bases between the germline ends. The V gene's germline CDR1 is MNHNY and CDR2 SVGAGI (reference sequence). The CDR3 totals 16 residues. CDR3 protein: CASSYTAGNSNQPQHF. The CDR3 DNA follows: TGTGCCAGCAGTTACACAGCCGGAAATAGCAATCAGCCCCAGCATTTT.

This clone was recorded once. V usage is TRBV19 and J usage is TRBJ2-7; the match to TRBD1 covers 7 bases. CDR3 length: 14 amino acids. Trimming removed 6 bases from V and 0 bases from J; junction bases left unmatched: 5. Germline-derived CDR1 and CDR2 are LNHDA and SQIVND (reference sequence). CDR3 nucleotide sequence: TGTGCCAGTAGAGCCGGGACAGCCTCCTACGAGCAGTACTTC. As protein: CASRAGTASYEQYF.

The V and J genes are TRBV19 and TRBJ2-2; 8 bases align to TRBD2. CDR1 and CDR2 from the germline V gene are LNHDA and SQIVND (reference sequence). V trimming: 7 bases; J trimming: 9 bases; junction bases outside the gene matches: 7. The CDR3 loop spans 13 amino acids. The CDR3 bases are TGTGCCAGTACTGGCGGGAGGTGGTGGGAGCTGTTTTTT. It is translated as CASTGGRWWELFF.

This chain links TRBV6-5 with TRBJ2-5; perhaps TRBD2 as D (6 bases). Germline V gives CDR1 MNHEY, CDR2 SVGAGI. V was shortened by 6 bases and J by 3 bases, with 11 bases between the two germline ends. The CDR3 contains 13 residues. In DNA, the CDR3 is TGTGCCAGCAGCCGGGACTTCAAAGAGACCCAGTACTTC. Its protein is CASSRDFKETQYF.

V is TRBV19 and J is TRBJ1-1; D is ambiguous. Germline lookup yields CDR1 LNHDA and CDR2 SQIVND (reference sequence). This CDR3 has 13 residues. V was trimmed by 7 bases and J by 4 bases, leaving 13 bases between them. CDR3 protein: CASKEARVTEAFF. CDR3 DNA: TGTGCCAGTAAGGAGGCGCGGGTCACTGAAGCTTTCTTT. Variable domain in full (rest from reference TRBV19 and TRBJ1-1): DGGITQSPKYLFRKEGQNVTLSCEQNLNHDAMYWYRQDPGQGLRLIYYSQIVNDFQKGDIAEGYSVSREKKESFPLTVTSAQKNPTAFYLCASKEARVTEAFFGQGTRLTVV.

J is TRBJ2-2 and V is TRBV5-6; 8 bases agree with TRBD2. The CDR3 length is 19 residues. CDR1 is SGHDT, CDR2 YYEEEE, per germline. The V segment lost 4 bases and the J segment 2 bases; nucleotides outside the gene matches: 16. Written as DNA, the CDR3 is TGTGCCAGCAGCCCTCTAGGGCTAGCGGGTTCTCCAAACACCGGGGAGCTGTTTTTT. As protein: CASSPLGLAGSPNTGELFF.

The chain couples TRBV5-6 to TRBJ2-1; 11 nucleotides align to TRBD2. The germline CDR1 and CDR2 sequences are SGHDT and YYEEEE. The trim removed 4 bases at V and 2 bases at J, leaving 2 bases unmatched. CDR3 length: 15 residues. Written as DNA, the CDR3 is TGTGCCAGCAGCCCGGGACTAGCGGCCTACAATGAGCAGTTCTTC. It translates to CASSPGLAAYNEQFF.

The V call is TRBV7-2, the J call TRBJ1-2; 8 bases match TRBD1. This CDR3 has 15 residues. The V and J ends lost 1 base and 5 bases, in that order; junction bases with no gene match: 6. The germline gives CDR1 SGHTA, CDR2 FQGNSA. CDR3 nucleotides: TGTGCCAGCAGCTTAGGGACAGGGAATAGTTATGGCTACACCTTC. Translated, it gives CASSLGTGNSYGYTF.

The rearrangement joins TRBV28 to TRBJ1-4, with 7 bases aligning to TRBD1. CDR3 length: 16 amino acids. In germline, CDR1 is MDHEN, CDR2 SYDVKM. The junction had 7 bases not matched to a gene; V was cut back by 6 bases and J by 0 bases. CDR3 sequence (DNA): TGTGCCAGCAGCCGAGCCGGACAGGCAACTAATGAAAAACTGTTTTTT. Translation gives CASSRAGQATNEKLFF.

The chain carries TRBV7-6 and TRBJ2-1, with 15 nucleotides matching TRBD2. With V trimmed by 4 bases and J by 6 bases, 4 bases remained unmatched. CDR1 SGHVS and CDR2 FNYEAQ come from the germline V gene. The CDR3 has 16 amino acids. In DNA, the CDR3 is TGTGCCAGCAGCTGGACTAGCGGGGGGGCGGGCAATGAGCAGTTCTTC. Its translation is CASSWTSGGAGNEQFF.

The rearrangement uses TRBV7-2 and TRBJ2-1; TRBD2 matches 9 bases. This CDR3 is built from 15 residues. Trimming took 2 bases from V and 8 from J; bases not matched to a gene: 7. From germline, CDR1 is SGHTA and CDR2 FQGNSA. Here the CDR3 reads CASSLLAGGQDEQFF. DNA for the CDR3: TGTGCCAGCAGCTTACTCGCGGGGGGGCAGGATGAGCAGTTCTTC.

This chain joins TRBV29-1 and TRBJ2-1; 8 bases map to TRBD2. V lost 4 bases to trimming and J lost 2 bases; unmatched junction nucleotides: 4. The CDR3 sequence is 14 residues long. Germline V gene lookup returns CDR1 SQVTM and CDR2 ANQGSEA. Written as DNA, the CDR3 is TGCAGCGTTGGGGGCGGGGGGCCCTACAATGAGCAGTTCTTC. Its protein product is CSVGGGGPYNEQFF.

The chain links TRBV7-2 to TRBJ2-7; D unclear. The CDR3 is made up of 15 amino acids. V shed 2 bases and J shed 2 bases, with 13 bases lying between them. Germline values: CDR1 SGHTA, CDR2 FQGNSA. The CDR3 DNA sequence: TGTGCCAGCAGCTTATTCCCAGGTGACACCTACGAGCAGTACTTC. Translation: CASSLFPGDTYEQYF.

This clone appeared once. The J gene is TRBJ2-5, the V gene TRBV3-1 (or the pseudogene TRBV3-2), with TRBD2 matching over 9 bases. CDR3 length: 17 residues. Germline CDR1 and CDR2: LGHDT and YNNKEL (reference sequence). Trimming took 6 bases from V and 2 from J; bases not matched to a gene: 13. The CDR3, as DNA: TGTGCCAGCAGAACTTCCCGGGCGGGAGGGCCTCAAGAGACCCAGTACTTC. This encodes CASRTSRAGGPQETQYF.

V and J are TRBV5-1 and TRBJ2-7; TRBD2 matches 8 bases. The CDR3 is 15 amino acids. J lost 3 bases, V lost 0 bases, and 5 bases had no gene match. Germline CDR1 and CDR2: SGHRS and YFSETQ. Here the CDR3 DNA reads TGCGCCAGCAGCTTGGCCAGTAGCGGGATCTACGAGCAGTACTTC. Protein: CASSLASSGIYEQYF. The entire variable domain, with the rest obtained from reference TRBV5-1 and TRBJ2-7, is as follows: KAGVTQTPRYLIKTRGQQVTLSCSPISGHRSVSWYQQTPGQGLQFLFEYFSETQRNKGNFPGRFSGRQFSNSRSEMNVSTLELGDSALYLCASSLASSGIYEQYFGPGTRLTVT.

The chain employs TRBV7-2 and TRBJ2-1, with 13 bases matching TRBD2. The CDR3 loop spans 17 amino acids. The germline V gene encodes CDR1 SGHTA and CDR2 FQGNSA. V was pared by 1 base and J by 3 bases, with 3 bases of the junction left unmatched. Here the CDR3 DNA reads TGTGCCAGCAGCTTAGTGGGACTAGCGGGGATCTACAATGAGCAGTTCTTC. It specifies CASSLVGLAGIYNEQFF.

V gene TRBV7-2 combines with J gene TRBJ1-2; D perhaps matches TRBD1 (5 bases). V was shortened by 5 bases and J by 8 bases, with 18 bases between the two germline ends. Germline values: CDR1 SGHTA, CDR2 FQGNSA. The length of the CDR3 is 14 residues. CDR3 sequence reads: CASSLPGGFFGYTF. CDR3 nucleotide sequence: TGTGCCAGCAGCCTCCCGGGGGGGTTTTTCGGCTACACCTTC.

The V call is TRBV11-2, the J call TRBJ2-3; 9 bases are a match to TRBD2. The length of the CDR3 is 18 residues. Germline V gene sequence: CDR1 SGHAT, CDR2 FQNNGV. With V trimmed by 3 bases and J by 0 bases, 10 bases remained unmatched. CDR3 sequence reads: CASSFRLAGTTSTDTQYF. Here the CDR3 DNA reads TGTGCCAGCAGCTTCCGGCTAGCGGGGACCACTAGCACAGATACGCAGTATTTT.

The V gene is TRBV7-2, the J gene TRBJ2-7; no firm D call. This CDR3 spans 14 amino acids. The V and J ends lost 2 bases and 7 bases respectively, with 15 bases between them. Germline V CDR1 and CDR2: SGHTA, FQGNSA. The CDR3 loop reads CASSLPRPLNEQYF. CDR3 DNA sequence: TGTGCCAGCAGCTTACCTAGACCCCTAAATGAGCAGTACTTC. Full variable domain (remainder filled in from reference TRBV7-2 and TRBJ2-7): GAGVSQSPSNKVTEKGKDVELRCDPISGHTALYWYRQSLGQGLEFLIYFQGNSAPDKSGLPSDRFSAERTGGSVSTLTIQRTQQEDSAVYLCASSLPRPLNEQYFGPGTRLTVT.

As for this clone: The sample carries other DNA sequences with the same CDR3. The rearrangement uses TRBV5-1 and TRBJ1-4; a possible D gene is TRBD1 (6 bases). The CDR3 length is 15 residues. Trimming cost V 0 bases and J 1 base, with 7 bases left between them. Germline loops: CDR1 SGHRS, CDR2 YFSETQ. The CDR3 DNA reads TGCGCCAGCAGCTTGGGGGGACAAACTAATGAAAAACTGTTTTTT. It specifies CASSLGGQTNEKLFF.